Below, 7 T cell receptor beta chains from the same sample are listed, as sequenced in a study of Tregs in tolerant kidney transplant recipients. Recipients received nonmyeloablative bone marrow transplants from related graft donors, with transient mixed chimerism. Assay: immunoSEQ multiplex PCR; the TCRdb copy retains only in-frame clones and omits some. The data show fewer than 95,000 clones, roughly 93% seen once. The starting material was CD4+ T cells from blood (PBMCs), obtained 12 months after the transplant. Every receptor here comes from a human patient who received a combined kidney and bone marrow transplant. Certain T cells may be donor cells from the graft.

The rearrangement joins TRBV4-3 to TRBJ2-7; 7 bases fit TRBD2. Germline V CDR1 and CDR2: LGHNA, YSLEER. The CDR3 covers 15 residues. After removal of 4 bases from V and 3 bases from J, the junction contained 9 bases not matched to a gene. The CDR3 loop is CASSPQLGGVYEQYF. CDR3 bases: TGCGCCAGCAGCCCCCAGTTGGGGGGGGTCTACGAGCAGTACTTC.

This clone was observed a few times. The genes are TRBV4-1 and TRBJ2-5; maybe TRBD1 (6 bases). V gave up 2 bases and J gave up 5 bases, with 18 bases separating them. The V gene's germline CDR1 is MGHRA and CDR2 YSYEKL. The CDR3 consists of 16 residues. DNA for the CDR3: TGCGCCAGCAGCCAACGCCCCCTGAGGGGGTGGGAGACCCAGTACTTC. Its translation: CASSQRPLRGWETQYF.

The J gene is TRBJ2-3, the V gene TRBV5-1; possibly TRBD2 for D (6 bases). In germline, CDR1 is SGHRS, CDR2 YFSETQ. The CDR3 has 16 amino acids. The V and J ends lost 5 bases and 3 bases respectively, with 19 bases between them. CDR3 coding DNA: TGCGCCAGCAGTCCGAACCCGGGACTGCAGACAGATACGCAGTATTTT. This translates into CASSPNPGLQTDTQYF.

J is TRBJ1-2 and V is TRBV11-2, with a tentative D call TRBD1 (5 bases). The V end lost 1 base, the J end lost 4 bases, and 10 bases lay between the germline ends. This CDR3 spans 14 amino acids. From germline, CDR1 is SGHAT and CDR2 FQNNGV. For the CDR3, the DNA is TGTGCCAGCAGCTTAGGGGGCCCGGTCTATGGCTACACCTTC. This sequence encodes CASSLGGPVYGYTF.

The chain is built from TRBV7-9 and TRBJ1-1; 10 bases are shared with TRBD1. The CDR3 length is 15 residues. Germline trimming cut 5 bases from V and 1 base from J; bases unmatched to any gene: 4. CDR1 and CDR2 (germline): SEHNR, FQNEAQ (reference sequence). The CDR3 coding sequence is TGTGCCAGCAGCGCGACAGGGGGCTGGAACACTGAAGCTTTCTTT. Translated: CASSATGGWNTEAFF.

The V call is TRBV7-2, the J call TRBJ2-7; TRBD2 aligns across 9 bases. Germline V gene data show CDR1 as SGHTA and CDR2 as FQGNSA. This CDR3 is built from 15 residues. The V segment lost 5 bases and the J segment 4 bases; nucleotides outside the gene matches: 9. CDR3 bases: TGTGCCAGCAGCAAAACTAGCGGGTCCTCGTACGAGCAGTACTTC. Translating it yields CASSKTSGSSYEQYF.

The chain links TRBV7-9 to TRBJ2-1, with TRBD2 identical over 13 bases. The CDR3 runs to 16 residues. The trim removed 4 bases at V and 9 bases at J, leaving 9 bases unmatched. The germline V gene has CDR1 SEHNR and CDR2 FQNEAQ (reference sequence). This chain's CDR3 is CASSSSGTSGILEQFF. The CDR3 region has the DNA TGTGCCAGCAGCTCTTCCGGGACTAGCGGGATTCTTGAGCAGTTCTTC.